This T cell receptor (beta chain) was recorded in a study of shared clonotypes between healthy human individuals. The method was immunoSEQ multiplex PCR; TCRdb's version includes in-frame clones alone and lacks a portion of them. The repertoire holds about 1,500,000 clones, with more than 95% as singletons. Within Nashville, Tennessee resided all donors, each a Caucasian adult. Comment on this clone: One junction end does not reproduce the germline sequence, and a read error may be involved.

Germline values: CDR1 SGHDT, CDR2 YYEEEE. The CDR3 is 12 amino acids. The sequence was obtained from a man in his thirties or forties in good health. The sequenced sample consisted of naive CD4+ T cells sorted from blood. Subset specified: CD45RA+ positively selected. The chain carries TRBV5-6 and TRBJ1-5, with 7 bases lining up with TRBD1. CDR3 region: CASSLGQGVFHF. CDR3 DNA: TGTGCCAGCAGCTTGGGTCAGGGGGTTTTCCACTTT.